This TCR beta chain comes out of a study of shared T cell receptors in the human thymus. Per the germline V gene, CDR1 is SNHLY and CDR2 is FYNNEI. V lost 8 bases, J lost 3 bases, and 9 bases stayed unmatched. The CDR3 sequence is 15 residues long. Profiled with immunoSEQ multiplex PCR; TCRdb holds only in-frame clones, not every one. Counted here are some 760,000 clones, approximately 85% occurring once; the ten biggest clones make up over 0.008%. Separately, the same data were catalogued under a study of human thymus T cells. That report notes: Samples came from healthy Finnish infants during open corrective cardiac surgery. Thymus tissue was removed during corrective cardiac surgery. Across thymic and blood repertoires, the usage of V and J genes appeared to be biased. Related studies noted strongly shared thymic repertoires across unrelated people.

Sample: thymocytes. The sequence derives from a girl under two years old with a congenital heart defect. The chain uses TRBV2 and TRBJ2-7; 11 bases fit TRBD2. CDR3 residues: CASRLGLAGGYEQYF. CDR3 bases: TGTGCCAGCCGCCTAGGGCTAGCGGGGGGCTACGAGCAGTACTTC.